This T cell receptor (beta chain) was obtained from a study of blood T cell repertoires in COVID-19. This table comes from immunoSEQ multiplex PCR, and its TCRdb copy is limited to in-frame clones, with some not included. The sample consists of nearly 200,000 clones, roughly nine tenths of them appearing once. There are 13 residues in the CDR3. The J segment lost 4 bases and the V segment lost 6 bases, leaving 6 bases of the junction unmatched. CDR1 and CDR2 from the germline V gene are MNHNY and SVGAGI (reference sequence). V gene TRBV6-6 combines with J gene TRBJ2-7, with 7 bases fitting TRBD1. The receptor was derived from a woman between 70 and 85 years old with acute or convalescent COVID-19. Material for sequencing was peripheral blood. Here the CDR3 DNA reads TGTGCCAGCAGGACGGGACAGAGATACGAGCAGTACTTC. Translated: CASRTGQRYEQYF.